Below are 10 T cell receptor beta chains sequenced from a single sample in a study of blood T cells in healthy people across ages (dated by TCRdb to the mid-2010s). The receptor library was made with 5' RACE. For sequencing, an Illumina HiSeq 2500 was employed. A second PCR of roughly 7 to 11 cycles was performed with a sample-barcoded 5' primer and a J-beta primer mix. Starting from the raw public reads, TCRdb applied fastp trimming at Q25, assembled clones with MiXCR and retained in-frame beta chains. CDR3 protein duplicates are merged, each entry listing the most common genes and DNA. The sample table holds 1.5 million to 1.8 million distinct CDR3 sequences, of which approximately 42% were seen once. Together, the top ten hold about 3.8% of the sample. Sequencing used blood. All receptors come from a woman under 30 in good health.

In this sample, this clonotype turned up a few times. Here the CDR3 reads CSARVAGGGESEQFF. The CDR3 DNA reads TGCAGTGCTAGAGTCGCAGGGGGAGGCGAAAGTGAGCAGTTCTTC. The chain joins TRBV20-1 to TRBJ2-1; D may be TRBD1 (7 bases). CDR1 and CDR2 (germline): DFQATT, SNEGSKA (reference sequence). The CDR3 has 15 amino acids. V was cut by 1 base and J by 9 bases, with 19 bases left in between.

In its sample, this clonotype was seen a few times. This chain links TRBV13 with TRBJ2-1, with 7 bases lining up with TRBD1. The CDR3 covers 12 residues. V shed 5 bases, J shed 10 bases, and the junction held 5 bases outside the gene matches. Germline CDR1 PRHDT, CDR2 FYEKMQ (reference sequence). The CDR3 DNA reads TGTGCCAGCAGCCTAACGGACAGGGAGCAGTTCTTC. Translated, it gives CASSLTDREQFF.

The V gene is TRBV20-1, the J gene TRBJ1-5; D might be TRBD1 (5 bases). The germline V and J ends were trimmed by 3 bases and 0 bases, with 15 bases remaining between them. In germline, CDR1 is DFQATT, CDR2 SNEGSKA (reference sequence). This CDR3 is built from 16 residues. In DNA form, the CDR3 reads TGCAGTGCTAGTTTTGGGGGACCCTATAGCAATCAGCCCCAGCATTTT. This translates into CSASFGGPYSNQPQHF.

A remark on this clonotype: The germline gene is not matched at one end of the junction; a read error may be the cause. V and J are TRBV7-9 and TRBJ2-7; the D call may be TRBD1 or TRBD2 (5 bases each). This CDR3 contains 16 residues. Germline V gene data show CDR1 as SEHNR and CDR2 as FQNEAQ (reference sequence). This chain's CDR3 is CASTLAQRGLTYEQYF. Here the CDR3 DNA reads TGTGCCAGCACCTTAGCGCAGAGGGGCCTGACCTACGAGCAGTACTTC.

The sample holds a few counts of this clonotype. The CDR3 nucleotides are TGCAGTGCTAGAGATCGTGGGGTCTATGGCTACACCTTC. It encodes CSARDRGVYGYTF. V is TRBV20-1 and J is TRBJ1-2; D uncertain. Per the germline V gene, CDR1 is DFQATT and CDR2 is SNEGSKA (reference sequence). This CDR3 region has 13 residues. V was cut by 0 bases and J by 4 bases, with 9 bases left in between.

The chain couples TRBV20-1 to TRBJ2-5; 7 bases line up with TRBD1. Germline CDR1 and CDR2: DFQATT and SNEGSKA (reference sequence). Unmatched junction bases numbered 9, after V lost 5 bases and J lost 3 bases. CDR3 length equals 14 residues. The CDR3 spells CSAPIGTVKETQYF. The CDR3 region has the DNA TGCAGTGCTCCAATCGGGACAGTAAAAGAGACCCAGTACTTC.

In this sample, this clonotype turned up once. The chain carries TRBV29-1 and TRBJ2-4, with D maybe TRBD1 (5 bases). The closer fit of TRBJ2-7 to the DNA end suggests the J call may be wrong. Germline-derived CDR1 and CDR2 are SQVTM and ANQGSEA. CDR3 length equals 11 residues. The CDR3 DNA reads TGCAGCGTCGCCCAAAGGGGCGAGCAGTACTTC. This encodes CSVAQRGEQYF.

The rearrangement links TRBV7-8 to TRBJ1-2; no clear D. Per the germline V gene, CDR1 is SGHVS and CDR2 is FQNEAQ. V lost 0 bases and J 4 bases, leaving 12 bases between the germline ends. The CDR3 has 15 residues. CDR3: CASSLARLRGYGYTF. Written as DNA, the CDR3 is TGTGCCAGCAGCTTAGCACGACTCCGAGGCTATGGCTACACCTTC.

The chain joins TRBV4-3 to TRBJ2-2; no firm D call. The CDR3 has 16 amino acids. CDR1 and CDR2 from the germline V gene are LGHNA and YSLEER. V was clipped by 0 bases and J by 6 bases, with 14 bases between them. The CDR3 is CASSQDFRSDAGELFF. The DNA for the CDR3 is TGCGCCAGCAGCCAAGATTTCCGTTCCGACGCCGGGGAGCTGTTTTTT.

This clonotype was counted a few times. The rearrangement links TRBV7-2 to TRBJ2-3, with 13 nucleotides matching TRBD2. The J segment lost 1 base and the V segment lost 1 base, leaving 5 bases of the junction unmatched. The CDR3 is 18 residues long. From germline, CDR1 is SGHTA and CDR2 FQGNSA. The CDR3 DNA is TGTGCCAGCAGCTTAGTACTAGCGGGGGGGCCCGGCACAGATACGCAGTATTTT. Its translation is CASSLVLAGGPGTDTQYF.